This entry features one T cell receptor beta chain sequence. These data are taken from a study of technical replicates of blood from four donors. The method was immunoSEQ multiplex PCR; TCRdb's version includes in-frame clones alone and lacks a portion of them. The data contain around 15,000 clones, more than 75% of them singletons. V was cut by 2 bases and J by 5 bases, with 9 bases left in between. The CDR3 spans 13 residues. The germline V gene encodes CDR1 WSHSY and CDR2 SAAADI. The sequenced sample consisted of PBMCs. V and J are TRBV10-2 and TRBJ1-1; D remains unclear. The sequence derives from a human donor in good health. This CDR3 is CASSERDRTEAFF. The CDR3 nucleotides are TGCGCCAGCAGTGAGCGAGATCGGACTGAAGCTTTCTTT.